The 22 T cell receptor beta chains presented below share a single source sample, sequenced in a study of T cell responses to AZD1222 COVID-19 vaccine. Sequencing was performed with immunoSEQ multiplex PCR; in TCRdb, only in-frame clones are kept and a portion is missing. This sample carries approximately 92,000 clones, roughly 87% of them seen once, and the ten largest clones take around 3.2%. Material: peripheral blood, obtained on day 0 of AZD1222 vaccination. The receptor set was obtained from an adult in good health.

V gene TRBV7-2 combines with J gene TRBJ2-1, with TRBD1 identical over 7 bases. The trim removed 0 bases at V and 2 bases at J, leaving 4 bases unmatched. This CDR3 comprises 16 residues. Germline V CDR1 and CDR2: SGHTA, FQGNSA. The CDR3 DNA reads as TGTGCCAGCAGCTTAGCGAGGGGGCTTGCCTACAATGAGCAGTTCTTC. Protein: CASSLARGLAYNEQFF.

This clone was seen just once. The chain joins TRBV12-3 or TRBV12-4 to TRBJ1-5, with D perhaps TRBD1 (6 bases). The length of the CDR3 is 13 residues. V dropped 7 bases and J dropped 3 bases, with 10 bases sitting between them. The CDR3 here is CASTHRDNQPQHF. CDR3 nucleotides: TGTGCCAGCACTCACAGGGACAATCAGCCCCAGCATTTT.

The chain recombines TRBV7-9 with TRBJ2-1, with 7 bases lining up with TRBD1. The V and J ends lost 3 bases and 10 bases, in that order; junction bases with no gene match: 6. Germline V gene sequence: CDR1 SEHNR, CDR2 FQNEAQ (reference sequence). The CDR3 sequence is 13 residues long. For the CDR3, the DNA is TGTGCCAGCAGCTTCGATACAGGGGACGAGCAGTTCTTC. The encoded protein is CASSFDTGDEQFF.

The chain links TRBV6-2 or TRBV6-3 to TRBJ1-5; D remains ambiguous. V gave up 2 bases and J gave up 5 bases, with 7 bases separating them. CDR3 length: 13 residues. Germline lookup yields CDR1 MNHEY and CDR2 SVGEGT. CDR3 nucleotide sequence: TGTGCCAGCAGTTACAACGGGGATCAGCCCCAGCATTTT. Translated, it gives CASSYNGDQPQHF.

The J gene is TRBJ2-7, the V gene TRBV6-5; 9 bases fit TRBD2. Trimming cost V 6 bases and J 1 base; bases outside gene matches: 7. This CDR3 has 15 amino acids. CDR1 is MNHEY and CDR2 is SVGAGI in the germline V gene. Here the CDR3 DNA reads TGTGCCAGCAGCACTCTAGCGGGGATATCCTACGAGCAGTACGTC. Its translation: CASSTLAGISYEQYV.

The rearrangement joins TRBV27 to TRBJ1-3; the D is unclear. CDR1 is MNHEY, CDR2 SMNVEV, per germline (reference sequence). CDR3 length: 14 residues. V shed 5 bases and J shed 4 bases, with 12 bases lying between them. Here the CDR3 DNA reads TGTGCCAGCAGTCCAGTAATAGGGGGAAACACCATATATTTT. Translated, it gives CASSPVIGGNTIYF.

The chain employs TRBV2 and TRBJ1-2, with D tentatively TRBD1 (5 bases). Germline CDR1 is SNHLY and CDR2 is FYNNEI. The germline V and J ends were trimmed by 8 bases and 4 bases, with 11 bases remaining between them. There are 12 residues in the CDR3. The CDR3 reads CASPGTAYGYTF. DNA for the CDR3: TGTGCCAGCCCCGGGACTGCCTATGGCTACACCTTC.

The chain has TRBV27 and TRBJ1-6; D perhaps matches TRBD1 (6 bases). Trimming removed 2 bases at V and 0 bases at J, with 11 bases between. Germline CDR1 MNHEY, CDR2 SMNVEV (reference sequence). This CDR3 region has 17 residues. The CDR3 DNA follows: TGTGCCAGCAGTTTAAGGGGGGCGAGCTCCTATAATTCACCCCTCCACTTT. This codes for CASSLRGASSYNSPLHF.

The chain recombines TRBV12-3 or TRBV12-4 with TRBJ1-1; D may be TRBD1 (6 bases). This CDR3 comprises 13 residues. Deletions cut 6 bases from V and 5 bases from J, with 13 bases between. The CDR3 DNA sequence: TGTGCCAGCAGGGGCCAGGGGTGGACTGAAGCTTTCTTT. Translated: CASRGQGWTEAFF.

V gene TRBV6-5 combines with J gene TRBJ2-1; no reliable D call. Germline V lookup: CDR1 MNHEY, CDR2 SVGAGI. The CDR3 consists of 13 residues. V was trimmed by 4 bases and J by 10 bases, leaving 14 bases between them. Here the CDR3 reads CASSLGPTREQFF. The CDR3 bases are TGTGCCAGCAGTTTGGGCCCCACCCGGGAGCAGTTCTTC.

The chain carries TRBV12-3 or TRBV12-4 and TRBJ1-2; D is unresolved. This CDR3 spans 12 amino acids. V was cut by 0 bases and J by 3 bases, with 2 bases left in between. This chain's CDR3 is CASSLADYGYTF. The CDR3 coding sequence is TGTGCCAGCAGTTTAGCGGACTATGGCTACACCTTC.

This clone was detected only once. This chain connects TRBV19 to TRBJ1-1; D is possibly TRBD1 (5 bases). The CDR3 totals 12 residues. V was cut by 9 bases and J by 3 bases, with 11 bases left in between. The germline V gene has CDR1 LNHDA and CDR2 SQIVND (reference sequence). The CDR3 sequence: CASGDGYTEAFF. CDR3 DNA: TGTGCCAGCGGGGACGGGTACACTGAAGCTTTCTTT.

The CDR3 sequence: CASSYGATYGYTF. DNA for the CDR3: TGTGCCAGCAGTTATGGGGCCACCTATGGCTACACCTTC. The rearrangement joins TRBV12-3 or TRBV12-4 to TRBJ1-2, with D tentatively TRBD1 (5 bases). V dropped 4 bases and J dropped 4 bases, with 10 bases sitting between them. The CDR3 consists of 13 residues.

V and J are TRBV27 and TRBJ1-6; D unclear. Trimming stripped 2 bases from V and 6 bases from J, with 2 bases between. This CDR3 is 12 amino acids long. Germline V gene lookup returns CDR1 MNHEY and CDR2 SMNVEV (reference sequence). DNA of the CDR3: TGTGCCAGCAGTTTAAGTAATTCACCCCTCCACTTT. Translated: CASSLSNSPLHF.

The sample holds one count of this clone. V usage is TRBV24-1 and J usage is TRBJ2-3; D unresolved. The germline V gene encodes CDR1 KGHDR and CDR2 SFDVKD. V lost 3 bases and J 3 bases, leaving 6 bases between the germline ends. The CDR3 covers 13 residues. The CDR3 loop reads CATSDLATDTQYF. Written as DNA, the CDR3 is TGTGCCACCAGTGATCTCGCTACAGATACGCAGTATTTT.

The chain recombines TRBV14 with TRBJ2-3; possible D gene TRBD2, 7 bases. The CDR3 length is 15 residues. With 4 bases removed from V and 4 bases from J, the gap between germline ends came to 15 bases. The germline V gene has CDR1 SGHDN and CDR2 FVKESK. Written as DNA, the CDR3 is TGTGCCAGCAGCCTCGGACTAGGGGGTGCAGATACGCAGTATTTT. Protein sequence: CASSLGLGGADTQYF.

This clone appeared a few times. CDR3 residues: CASSLGRVLNTEAFF. CDR3 DNA sequence: TGTGCCAGCAGCTTAGGGCGGGTTTTAAACACTGAAGCTTTCTTT. The chain joins TRBV7-2 to TRBJ1-1; D remains ambiguous. CDR1 and CDR2 from the germline V gene are SGHTA and FQGNSA. The CDR3 is 15 residues long. The germline V and J ends were trimmed by 1 base and 2 bases, with 11 bases remaining between them.

This chain joins TRBV11-2 and TRBJ2-4, with D hard to call. This CDR3 contains 16 residues. Trimming took off 0 bases at V and 0 bases at J, with 9 bases between the two ends. Germline CDR1 and CDR2: SGHAT and FQNNGV. Here the CDR3 DNA reads TGTGCCAGCAGCTTAGACCCCGTTCTAGCCAAAAACATTCAGTACTTC. It is translated as CASSLDPVLAKNIQYF.

In this sample, this clone turned up a few times. The genes are TRBV13 and TRBJ2-2, with D possibly TRBD1 on 5 matching bases. From germline, CDR1 is PRHDT and CDR2 FYEKMQ (reference sequence). V was shortened by 5 bases and J by 6 bases, with 10 bases between the two germline ends. The CDR3 is 13 amino acids. DNA of the CDR3: TGTGCCAGCAGCCGAGACAGTGCCGGGGAGCTGTTTTTT. It codes for CASSRDSAGELFF.

This clone was seen only once. The CDR3 sequence is CASSYSYSRDSPLHF. The CDR3 coding sequence is TGTGCCAGCAGTTACTCGTATTCCAGGGATTCACCCCTCCACTTT. The chain uses TRBV6-5 and TRBJ1-6; D might be TRBD1 (5 bases). CDR3 length: 15 residues. V shed 0 bases and J shed 8 bases, with 11 bases lying between them. The germline CDR1 and CDR2 sequences are MNHEY and SVGAGI.

The CDR3 DNA is TGTGCCAGCAGCTTAGGGGGCATTGAGCAGTTCTTC. Translation gives CASSLGGIEQFF. The chain recombines TRBV7-3 with TRBJ2-1; maybe TRBD1 (6 bases). Germline values: CDR1 SGHTA, CDR2 FQGTGA. Trimming removed 2 bases from V and 9 bases from J, with 8 bases in between. The CDR3 contains 12 residues.

This clone was counted between two and nine times. The V and J genes are TRBV7-3 and TRBJ1-1; no definite D call. V gave up 4 bases and J gave up 1 base, with 13 bases separating them. This CDR3 region has 15 residues. The V gene's germline CDR1 is SGHTA and CDR2 FQGTGA. The CDR3, as DNA: TGTGCCAGCAGCTACGGTGGCGGAGGGAACACTGAAGCTTTCTTT. It specifies CASSYGGGGNTEAFF.